The sequence of this TCR beta chain was determined in a study of blood T cell repertoires in COVID-19. About the research overall: From T cells, B-cell-depleted T cells, or PBMCs came the material, which was cDNA or gDNA.

Clones were sequenced by immunoSEQ multiplex PCR, and TCRdb holds only the in-frame ones, with some missing. The table shows fewer than 350,000 clones, with 86% occurring only once. V was trimmed by 2 bases and J by 6 bases, leaving 14 bases between them. The CDR3 extends over 15 amino acids. CDR1 is MDHEN and CDR2 is SYDVKM in the germline V gene. This TCR was sampled from a woman between 40 and 50 years old with acute COVID-19. The sample was PBMCs or T cells enriched from blood (not recorded which). The chain is built from TRBV28 and TRBJ1-5; a possible D gene is TRBD1 (6 bases). The CDR3 DNA reads as TGTGCCAGCAGTTTAAGCCACAGGGTCAGTCAGCCCCAGCATTTT. This codes for CASSLSHRVSQPQHF.